The following is a T cell receptor beta chain sequence with its context. Synthesis of TCR cDNA relied on 5'RACE template switching, which attached a universal primer site and UMIs. From the 5' RACE reads, TCRdb called clonotypes with MiXCR, one entry per CDR3 protein. Here the sample spans about 400,000 distinct CDR3 sequences, 11% being singletons. This sample is part of a study of T cells after yellow fever vaccination. For the study at large: SMART-Seq v4 Ultra Low Input handled preparation of low-cell-number fractions.

Per germline, CDR1 SGHDT and CDR2 YYEEEE. The CDR3 length is 11 residues. The V gene lost 1 base and the J gene lost 7 bases, with 3 bases spanning the gap. Sequenced material: PBMCs, taken on the day of the first yellow fever vaccination. The source is a man between 18 and 29 years old who received the YFV17D yellow fever vaccine. V is TRBV5-6 and J is TRBJ2-1; D unclear. The CDR3 DNA sequence: TGTGCCAGCAGCTTGTGGAATGAGCAGTTCTTC. As protein: CASSLWNEQFF.